These 7 T cell receptor beta chains were sequenced from one sample in a study of human T cells and chemical hapten exposure. Described time point: pre-sensitization, week 0. The sample's treatment: therapeutic diphenylcyclopropenone sensitization with weekly scalp DPC. TCRdb re-analysed the RACE reads in MiXCR, keeping a single row per CDR3 protein. The sample includes fewer than 300,000 distinct CDR3 sequences, 7.5% to 10% of them seen just once. The input for sequencing was whole blood, taken in connection with sensitization to the hapten diphenylcyclopropenone (DPC). The source is a woman in her thirties or forties with alopecia areata. Some clones in this sample may be carry-over from other donors' samples.

Only a few counts were recorded for this clonotype. A much bigger clone sits one base away, suggesting this may be a read error. The chain has TRBV2 and TRBJ2-5; D is unresolved. Germline loops: CDR1 SNHLY, CDR2 FYNNEI. The V and J ends lost 3 bases and 5 bases respectively, with 1 base between them. The CDR3 runs to 10 residues. The CDR3 region is CASSDETQYF. The CDR3, as DNA: TGTGCCAGCAGTGATGAGACCCAGTACTTC.

This clonotype was seen more than once but under ten times. This chain uses TRBV28 with TRBJ1-5; possibly TRBD1 for D (5 bases). Germline V CDR1 and CDR2: MDHEN, SYDVKM. V gave up 6 bases and J gave up 6 bases, with 12 bases separating them. CDR3 size: 13 residues. The CDR3 sequence: CASRNPGGQPQHF. CDR3 in DNA: TGTGCCAGCAGAAACCCCGGGGGTCAGCCCCAGCATTTT.

This clonotype was seen repeatedly, ten times or more. The V call is TRBV28, the J call TRBJ2-7; possibly TRBD1 or TRBD2 for D (5 bases each). Germline loops: CDR1 MDHEN, CDR2 SYDVKM. This CDR3 comprises 15 residues. V was pared by 4 bases and J by 3 bases, with 16 bases between. The CDR3: CASSSGDLSIYEQYF. The DNA for the CDR3 is TGTGCCAGCAGTTCCGGGGACCTGAGCATCTACGAGCAGTACTTC.

V and J are TRBV7-9 and TRBJ2-1; the match to TRBD2 covers 8 bases. The CDR3 has 14 residues. Germline CDR1 reads SEHNR; CDR2 reads FQNEAQ (reference sequence). V shed 1 base and J 8 bases; nucleotides not matched to a gene: 4. CDR3 bases: TGTGCCAGCAGCTTAGGGGCGCGGGAGGATGAGCAGTTCTTC. Protein product: CASSLGAREDEQFF.

The CDR3: CATSPHAGNEQFF. In DNA form, the CDR3 reads TGTGCCACCTCCCCCCACGCCGGGAATGAGCAGTTCTTC. V usage is TRBV6-4 and J usage is TRBJ2-1, with D hard to call. CDR3 length: 13 amino acids. V lost 10 bases, J lost 7 bases, and 17 bases lay in between. CDR1 and CDR2 (germline): MRHNA, SNTAGT.

The rearrangement uses TRBV7-2 and TRBJ1-1; D remains unclear. CDR3 length: 16 residues. The germline V gene has CDR1 SGHTA and CDR2 FQGNSA. V was shortened by 5 bases and J by 0 bases, with 16 bases between the two germline ends. Here the CDR3 DNA reads TGTGCCAGCAGCCCGATAGGCGGGCCGCTGAACACTGAAGCTTTCTTT. Its translation: CASSPIGGPLNTEAFF.

This clonotype appeared many times. The gene calls are TRBV7-2 and TRBJ2-1; D unclear. Between the trimmed V and J ends, which lost 7 bases and 1 base, there was a span of 14 bases. The CDR3 loop spans 15 amino acids. Germline CDR1 and CDR2: SGHTA and FQGNSA. CDR3 protein: CASTPAWSSYNEQFF. The CDR3 nucleotides are TGTGCCAGCACCCCCGCGTGGAGTTCCTACAATGAGCAGTTCTTC.